A single T cell receptor (beta chain) is shown here with its context. Its antigen remains unidentified. Base qualities are not recorded, but no much larger clone differs from it by a single base. These data originate in a study of CD8 T cells in ankylosing spondylitis (dated by TCRdb to the late 2010s). The study in broad terms: T cell receptor beta repertoires were profiled in healthy donors and ankylosing spondylitis patients so that disease-linked TCR variants could be found. The full study cohort comprised 25 or so ankylosing spondylitis patients and over 95 healthy donors. Peripheral blood was sampled, and synovial fluid was additionally collected from ankylosing spondylitis patients.

What the research found in general, with its limitations: The disease-linked clones were reported as significantly enriched in matched synovial fluid samples from ankylosing spondylitis patients. Blood from ankylosing spondylitis patients appeared to be characterized by a TCR beta motif made up of several highly homologous amino acid variants. Some of the motif variants had been reported before in the synovial fluid and blood of reactive arthritis patients, a finding that suggests common disease-initiation mechanisms. The disease-linked clones showed a CD8+ phenotype and occurred at relatively low frequencies in peripheral blood.

For sequencing, an Illumina HiSeq 2500 was employed. TCR beta libraries were prepared by quantitative 5'-RACE with molecular barcodes. Turning to the authors' computational methods: Disease-linked TCR variants were identified with a new computational method built on a probabilistic model of VDJ rearrangement. Using fastp at Q25 and MiXCR, TCRdb reprocessed the public reads and kept productive beta chains. Records with the same CDR3 protein are collapsed into one entry carrying the most frequent genes and DNA. These V and J calls derive from TCRdb rather than the authors' analysis. This sample has approximately 200,000 distinct CDR3 sequences in its table, and roughly 13% of those were observed once. The top ten clones comprise approximately 16% of the sample. V sheds 5 bases and J sheds 1 base, leaving 17 bases between their ends. From a lookup of the germline V gene (reference sequence), CDR1 and CDR2 are SEHNR and FQNEAQ. Inclusive of the bounding cysteine and phenylalanine, the CDR3 is 16 residues long. Solely the CDR3 DNA is kept, with 48 bases framed from the first base.

This TCR derives from a male donor with ankylosing spondylitis or in good health (not recorded which). Sequencing was done on a sample of blood, either unsorted or a sorted T cell fraction (not recorded which). The sequence is built from TRBV7-9 and TRBJ1-1; the D gene is not confidently resolved. The CDR3 protein sequence reads: CASSPGAIGSNTEAFF. The DNA is as follows: TGTGCCAGCAGCCCAGGAGCGATTGGATCGAACACTGAAGCTTTCTTT.